These 28 T cell receptor beta chains were sequenced from one sample in a study of T cell responses to AZD1222 COVID-19 vaccine. Profiled with immunoSEQ multiplex PCR; TCRdb holds only in-frame clones, not every one. Of over 100,000 clones in the sample, about 90% were seen once. Sequencing used peripheral blood, obtained 28 days after the second AZD1222 dose. The source is an adult who received the AZD1222 COVID-19 vaccine.

The rearrangement links TRBV15 to TRBJ1-2, with 8 positions matching TRBD1. CDR3 size: 15 residues. J was trimmed by 2 bases and V by 0 bases; bases with no gene match: 2. Germline V gene lookup returns CDR1 LNHNV and CDR2 YYDKDF (reference sequence). This CDR3 is CATSRDWTGNYGYTF. In nucleotides, the CDR3 is TGTGCCACCAGCAGAGATTGGACAGGGAACTATGGCTACACCTTC.

V and J are TRBV1 and TRBJ2-5; no check of the table's D call, TRBD2, against the DNA was made. TRBV1 is recorded as a pseudogene. The CDR3 covers 15 residues. The CDR3 sequence is CTSSRVSGGQETQYF. CDR3 DNA: TGCACCAGCAGCCGTGTTAGCGGGGGCCAAGAGACCCAGTACTTC.

The V call is TRBV18, the J call TRBJ2-5; no clear D gene. This CDR3 is built from 12 residues. Looked up from germline, CDR1 is KGHSH and CDR2 is LQKENI. V lost 3 bases, J lost 2 bases, and 4 bases lay in between. The CDR3 nucleotides read TGTGCCAGCTCACCGGAACAAGAGACCCAGTACTTC. Its translation is CASSPEQETQYF.

Here the CDR3 reads CASSLGQGRVSNQPQHF. The CDR3 bases are TGTGCCAGCAGCTTGGGACAGGGCAGAGTTAGCAATCAGCCCCAGCATTTT. The V call is TRBV5-6, the J call TRBJ1-5, with TRBD1 identical over 7 bases. CDR1 is SGHDT, CDR2 YYEEEE, per germline. J gave up 0 bases and V 0 bases, and 6 bases lay outside the gene matches. This CDR3 comprises 17 residues. The variable domain in full, completed from reference TRBV5-6 and TRBJ1-5, reads DAGVTQSPTHLIKTRGQQVTLRCSPKSGHDTVSWYQQALGQGPQFIFQYYEEEERQRGNFPDRFSGHQFPNYSSELNVNALLLGDSALYLCASSLGQGRVSNQPQHFGDGTRLSIL.

This clone was recorded a few times. The chain carries TRBV19 and TRBJ2-7, with 9 bases fitting TRBD2. CDR1 LNHDA and CDR2 SQIVND come from the germline V gene (reference sequence). Unmatched junction bases numbered 10, after V lost 5 bases and J lost 2 bases. This CDR3 contains 16 residues. CDR3 loop: CASSYRSGGRAYEQYF. CDR3 nucleotides: TGTGCCAGTAGTTACCGGAGCGGGGGGCGCGCCTACGAGCAGTACTTC.

The genes are TRBV15 and TRBJ1-2, with D possibly being TRBD1 (5 bases). This CDR3 region has 15 residues. The germline V gene has CDR1 LNHNV and CDR2 YYDKDF (reference sequence). Trimming took 0 bases from V and 6 from J, leaving 14 bases between them. The CDR3 bases are TGTGCCACCAGCAGAGATCGGGCAGGGTACGATGGCTACACCTTC. As protein: CATSRDRAGYDGYTF.

CDR3: CASSSSGTGVYNEQFF. The CDR3 nucleotides read TGTGCCAGCAGCTCTTCCGGGACAGGTGTTTACAATGAGCAGTTCTTC. The rearrangement joins TRBV5-6 to TRBJ2-1; 8 bases fit TRBD1. Germline V gene sequence: CDR1 SGHDT, CDR2 YYEEEE. The CDR3 has 16 amino acids. The V gene end was trimmed by 3 bases and the J gene end by 4 bases; junction bases not matched to a gene: 9.

This clone was recorded once. The chain recombines TRBV4-2 with TRBJ1-5; D is undetermined. In germline, CDR1 is LGHNA, CDR2 YNFKEQ. The CDR3 sequence is 17 residues long. Trimming removed 0 bases from V and 4 bases from J, with 16 bases in between. The DNA of the CDR3 is TGTGCCAGCAGCCAAGACACCCACCCTTCGGAGAATCAGCCCCAGCATTTT. Translated, it gives CASSQDTHPSENQPQHF.

To note about this clone: This specimen includes other DNA sequences encoding the same CDR3. This sequence joins TRBV12-3 or TRBV12-4 and TRBJ1-3; D is unclear. This CDR3 is 11 amino acids long. The germline V and J ends were trimmed by 6 bases and 4 bases, with 4 bases remaining between them. This CDR3 reads CASSSGNTIYF. CDR3 bases: TGTGCCAGCAGCTCGGGAAACACCATATATTTT.

The V gene is TRBV11-2, the J gene TRBJ2-1; 7 bases match TRBD2. Unmatched junction bases numbered 9, after V lost 5 bases and J lost 5 bases. The CDR3 has 15 amino acids. Germline V gene lookup returns CDR1 SGHAT and CDR2 FQNNGV. CDR3 coding DNA: TGTGCCAGCAGCCGGACTAGGATTCTCGACAATGAGCAGTTCTTC. It translates to CASSRTRILDNEQFF.

This chain uses TRBV11-3 with TRBJ2-2; D uncertain. Between the trimmed V and J ends, which lost 1 base and 0 bases, there was a span of 3 bases. There are 14 residues in the CDR3. Germline V gives CDR1 SGHNT, CDR2 YENEEA. CDR3 protein: CASSLGPNTGELFF. The CDR3 DNA sequence: TGTGCCAGCAGCTTAGGCCCGAACACCGGGGAGCTGTTTTTT.

This rearrangement joins TRBV5-1 to TRBJ2-1; 8 nucleotides line up with TRBD2. Looked up from germline, CDR1 is SGHRS and CDR2 is YFSETQ. With V trimmed by 3 bases and J by 3 bases, 2 bases remained unmatched. The CDR3 runs 14 residues. CDR3 coding DNA: TGCGCCAGCAGCTCCGGGACTAGCTACAATGAGCAGTTCTTC. Protein: CASSSGTSYNEQFF. The whole variable domain, remainder taken from reference TRBV5-1 and TRBJ2-1, is KAGVTQTPRYLIKTRGQQVTLSCSPISGHRSVSWYQQTPGQGLQFLFEYFSETQRNKGNFPGRFSGRQFSNSRSEMNVSTLELGDSALYLCASSSGTSYNEQFFGPGTRLTVL.

The V call is TRBV5-4, the J call TRBJ2-2, with 9 bases identical to TRBD1. The CDR3 is 16 amino acids. Per germline, CDR1 SGHNT and CDR2 YYREEE (reference sequence). Germline trimming cut 4 bases from V and 3 bases from J; bases unmatched to any gene: 7. In DNA form, the CDR3 reads TGTGCCAGCAGCCCGGACAGGGGTTTGTACACCGGGGAGCTGTTTTTT. This sequence encodes CASSPDRGLYTGELFF.

V gene TRBV30 combines with J gene TRBJ2-7, with TRBD2 as a possible D gene (6 bases). V lost 3 bases and J lost 7, with 19 bases in between. This CDR3 comprises 14 residues. CDR1 is GTSNPN and CDR2 is SVGIG in the germline V gene (reference sequence). The CDR3 DNA sequence: TGTGCCTGGAGCGTTGGCGGGGCGAAAGTAGAGCAGTACTTC. Its translation is CAWSVGGAKVEQYF. The complete variable domain, with remaining parts taken from reference TRBV30 and TRBJ2-7, reads SQTIHQWPATLVQPVGSPLSLECTVEGTSNPNLYWYRQAAGRGLQLLFYSVGIGQISSEVPQNLSASRPQDRQFILSSKKLLLSDSGFYLCAWSVGGAKVEQYFGPGTRLTVT.

DNA of the CDR3: TGTGCCACCAGCAGAGATCAGCAGGGAGGCCGACTGTTTTTT. It codes for CATSRDQQGGRLFF. The V and J genes are TRBV15 and TRBJ1-4, with D possibly TRBD1 on 5 matching bases. Trimming shortened V by 0 bases and J by 13 bases, and 15 bases separated the two germline ends. CDR1 is LNHNV and CDR2 is YYDKDF in the germline V gene (reference sequence). The CDR3 totals 14 residues.

This rearrangement joins TRBV19 to TRBJ1-4, with a tentative D call TRBD1 (5 bases). The CDR3 spans 11 residues. Germline V gives CDR1 LNHDA, CDR2 SQIVND (reference sequence). Trimming pared 9 bases from V and 7 bases from J, leaving 9 bases between. The CDR3 protein is CASQGFEKLFF. CDR3 DNA sequence: TGTGCCAGCCAGGGATTTGAAAAACTGTTTTTT.

The chain couples TRBV14 to TRBJ2-7; D could derive from TRBD1 or TRBD2 (5 bases each). V lost 1 base and J lost 4, with 14 bases in between. Per the germline V gene, CDR1 is SGHDN and CDR2 is FVKESK. This CDR3 comprises 15 residues. The CDR3 region is CASSQGTTWGYEQYF. The CDR3 nucleotides are TGTGCCAGCAGCCAAGGGACAACGTGGGGGTACGAGCAGTACTTC.

The V gene is TRBV4-1, the J gene TRBJ1-5; TRBD1 matches 7 bases. This CDR3 has 15 residues. J lost 5 bases, V lost 3 bases, and 7 bases had no gene match. Germline lookup yields CDR1 MGHRA and CDR2 YSYEKL. The CDR3 region has the DNA TGCGCCAGCAGCCACCTACAGGGGATGGATCAGCCCCAGCATTTT. Translation gives CASSHLQGMDQPQHF.

This clone was detected once. V and J are TRBV5-1 and TRBJ2-2, with TRBD2 matching 8 bases. CDR3 length equals 15 residues. Germline V gives CDR1 SGHRS, CDR2 YFSETQ. V gave up 2 bases and J gave up 2 bases; unmatched junction bases: 2. The CDR3, as DNA: TGCGCCAGCAGCTTTAGCGGGGACAACACCGGGGAGCTGTTTTTT. Protein sequence: CASSFSGDNTGELFF.

This chain links TRBV28 with TRBJ2-3; 12 bases are shared with TRBD2. The CDR3 spans 16 residues. Germline lookup yields CDR1 MDHEN and CDR2 SYDVKM. V lost 2 bases, J lost 2 bases, and 2 bases stayed unmatched. CDR3 nucleotides: TGTGCCAGCAGTTTACTAGCGGGGGGGTTCACAGATACGCAGTATTTT. Translated: CASSLLAGGFTDTQYF.

This sequence joins TRBV29-1 and TRBJ2-7; D is perhaps TRBD1 (5 bases). CDR1 SQVTM and CDR2 ANQGSEA come from the germline V gene. This CDR3 comprises 13 residues. Deletions cut 5 bases from V and 1 base from J, with 12 bases between. CDR3 sequence: CSVTTTASYEQYF. CDR3 DNA: TGCAGCGTTACCACGACAGCGTCCTACGAGCAGTACTTC.

As concerns this clone: One junction end does not reproduce the germline sequence, and a read error may be involved. This sequence joins TRBV5-1 and TRBJ1-4, with a possible D match to TRBD1 (5 bases). The CDR3 extends over 13 amino acids. Germline CDR1 is SGHRS and CDR2 is YFSETQ. CDR3 in amino acids: CASSLDGDRPWVF. CDR3 sequence (DNA): TGCGCCAGCAGCCTAGACGGGGACCGCCCATGGGTTTTT.

The chain uses TRBV5-6 and TRBJ1-4, with 10 bases lining up with TRBD1. The CDR3 consists of 17 residues. The J segment lost 3 bases and the V segment lost 5 bases, leaving 10 bases of the junction unmatched. Germline V CDR1 and CDR2: SGHDT, YYEEEE. The CDR3 DNA reads as TGTGCCAGCAGTTTCCGGGACAGGGGACGAGCTAATGAAAAACTGTTTTTT. Its translation: CASSFRDRGRANEKLFF.

The sample holds one count of this clone. The gene calls are TRBV7-9 and TRBJ1-4, with a tentative D call TRBD1 (5 bases). The V gene's germline CDR1 is SEHNR and CDR2 FQNEAQ (reference sequence). Trimming stripped 3 bases from V and 6 bases from J, with 8 bases between. The CDR3 has 13 amino acids. CDR3 in DNA: TGTGCCAGCAGCTTTCGCAGGGATGAAAAACTGTTTTTT. This translates into CASSFRRDEKLFF.

This rearrangement joins TRBV7-3 to TRBJ2-5; no reliable D call. Trimming took off 4 bases at V and 4 bases at J, with 10 bases between the two ends. From germline, CDR1 is SGHTA and CDR2 FQGTGA. The CDR3 contains 13 residues. For the CDR3, the DNA is TGTGCCAGCAGCTCAATTGTCGGAGAGACCCAGTACTTC. Amino acids: CASSSIVGETQYF.

The chain links TRBV28 to TRBJ2-7; unclear D gene. Trimming pared 5 bases from V and 2 bases from J, leaving 13 bases between. CDR3 length: 14 amino acids. The germline V gene has CDR1 MDHEN and CDR2 SYDVKM. CDR3: CASSPSGQTYEQYF. The CDR3 region has the DNA TGTGCCAGCAGTCCTAGTGGGCAGACCTACGAGCAGTACTTC.

The chain employs TRBV15 and TRBJ1-3; no reliable D call. V lost 0 bases, J lost 0 bases, and 9 bases lay in between. Per germline, CDR1 LNHNV and CDR2 YYDKDF (reference sequence). The CDR3 extends over 16 amino acids. CDR3 sequence: CATSRDVGVSGNTIYF. For the CDR3, the DNA is TGTGCCACCAGCAGAGATGTCGGCGTCTCTGGAAACACCATATATTTT.

The chain is built from TRBV6-5 and TRBJ1-2; TRBD1 is a possible D gene (6 bases). The CDR3 covers 15 residues. The germline V and J ends were trimmed by 0 bases and 3 bases, with 11 bases remaining between them. The germline gives CDR1 MNHEY, CDR2 SVGAGI. The CDR3 DNA sequence: TGTGCCAGCAGTTACTCGTGGGGGGCCGACTATGGCTACACCTTC. It specifies CASSYSWGADYGYTF.